This paragraph reports one TCR beta chain. The antigen is undetermined. V gave up 4 bases and J gave up 8 bases; unmatched junction bases: 6. The CDR3 has 14 residues. CDR1 and CDR2 from the germline V gene are SGHRS and YFSETQ. Assay: immunoSEQ multiplex PCR; the TCRdb copy retains only in-frame clones and omits some. Found here are about 240,000 clones, approximately 83% of them singletons; the top ten hold 0.5% to 0.65%. The sample comes from a study of Tregs in tolerant kidney transplant recipients. Whole-study results and caveats: Findings come from small patient numbers and require larger validation.

The source material was CD4+ T cells from blood. This TCR derives from a human donor in good health. The V and J genes are TRBV5-1 and TRBJ2-2; 9 positions match TRBD1. CDR3 protein: CASSVDRGSGELFF. CDR3 nucleotide sequence: TGCGCCAGCAGCGTGGACAGGGGAAGTGGGGAGCTGTTTTTT.